The 5 T cell receptor beta chains given below trace back to one sample, sequenced in a study of T cells in narcolepsy. Generated by immunoSEQ multiplex PCR, the TCRdb table keeps only in-frame clones and is missing some. This sample has around 15,000 clones; approximately 83% occur once, and the top ten carry 30% to 45%. The material sequenced was memory (CD45RA-) CD4+ T cells from blood. The receptors come from a human donor in good health.

The rearrangement joins TRBV6-5 to TRBJ2-7; either TRBD1 or TRBD2 may supply D (5 bases each). The CDR3 consists of 16 residues. V shed 0 bases and J shed 4 bases, with 16 bases lying between them. Germline CDR1 and CDR2: MNHEY and SVGAGI. Here the CDR3 DNA reads TGTGCCAGCAGTTACTCCCGGACTTGGGGCCCTTACGAGCAGTACTTC. Residues: CASSYSRTWGPYEQYF.

The rearrangement uses TRBV11-3 and TRBJ2-3, with 7 positions matching TRBD1. CDR1 is SGHNT, CDR2 YENEEA, per germline. J gave up 2 bases and V 7 bases, and 9 bases lay outside the gene matches. CDR3 length: 15 residues. The DNA of the CDR3 is TGTGCCAGCACCAGGACAGGAGCCAACACAGATACGCAGTATTTT. It specifies CASTRTGANTDTQYF.

This chain uses TRBV5-5 with TRBJ2-7; no clear D gene. With 4 bases removed from V and 4 bases from J, the gap between germline ends came to 9 bases. This CDR3 has 12 residues. Germline lookup yields CDR1 SGHKS and CDR2 YYEKEE (reference sequence). In DNA form, the CDR3 reads TGTGCCAGCAGCAAAACCACTTACGAGCAGTACTTC. Its protein is CASSKTTYEQYF.

V is TRBV19 and J is TRBJ2-7; perhaps TRBD2 as D (6 bases). The CDR3 covers 14 residues. The germline V gene has CDR1 LNHDA and CDR2 SQIVND (reference sequence). The V end lost 5 bases, the J end lost 7 bases, and 18 bases lay between the germline ends. Here the CDR3 DNA reads TGTGCCAGTAGTCTTAGCGGTCTGGCCCGGGAGCAGTACTTC. Its translation: CASSLSGLAREQYF.

The gene calls are TRBV5-1 and TRBJ1-3; D gene uncertain. The CDR3 has 11 amino acids. Germline assignment: CDR1 SGHRS and CDR2 YFSETQ. Trimming left V 2 bases short and J 10 bases short, with 7 bases between. CDR3 DNA sequence: TGCGCCAGCAGCTTAGGCGGGACCATATATTTT. Translation gives CASSLGGTIYF.